The rows below give T cell receptor beta chains drawn from one sample of a study of blood T cell repertoires in COVID-19. Sequencing used immunoSEQ multiplex PCR; TCRdb keeps in-frame clones, though not all of them. This sample has more than 110,000 clones; around 80% occur once, and the top ten carry approximately 9.5%. Sequencing input: peripheral blood. These receptor sequences come from an elderly woman in a cohort sampled during active or convalescent COVID-19. Both conserved end residues are trimmed from each CDR3.

cdr3_aa	v_call	j_call	cdr3_length
ASTSVVNEKLF	TRBV7-2	TRBJ1-4	11
ASRGDTINSPLH	TRBV6-5	TRBJ1-6	12
AWTRDTMNTEAF	TRBV30	TRBJ1-1	12
ASSSGRWGLAQDTQY	TRBV5-5	TRBJ2-3	15
ASGHNTGELF	TRBV12-3/TRBV12-4	TRBJ2-2	10
ASRTGANTQY	TRBV6-5	TRBJ2-3	10
ASSSGTGAYEQY	TRBV7-8	TRBJ2-7	12
ATSDFSGGLNRLTGELF	TRBV24-1	TRBJ2-2	17
ASSEGSATNEKLF	TRBV25-1	TRBJ1-4	13
ASTKPRDRDEKLF	TRBV28	TRBJ1-4	13
ASTIGSKGVNTEAF	TRBV19	TRBJ1-1	14
ASSQELAGRTQH	TRBV4-1	TRBJ1-5	12
ASTPGSQNTEAF	TRBV6-2/TRBV6-3	TRBJ1-1	12
ASSQVAGNTIY	TRBV3-1/TRBV3-2	TRBJ1-3	11
ASRGVNTEAF	TRBV19	TRBJ1-1	10
ASSQDSNYGYT	TRBV6-2/TRBV6-3	TRBJ1-2	11
ASSALRGLSTDTQY	TRBV3-1/TRBV3-2	TRBJ2-3	14
ASSPSGTSVEQF	TRBV9	TRBJ2-1	12
ASRSGLNNSPLH	TRBV2	TRBJ1-6	12
ASSEVTGVQPQH	TRBV6-1	TRBJ1-5	12
ASSLIWGGGSYNEQF	TRBV5-1	TRBJ2-1	15
ASSLKGQGNYGYT	TRBV27	TRBJ1-2	13